This TCR beta chain was sequenced in a study of T cells in pancreatic ductal adenocarcinoma. Findings of the study overall: Blood had more productive templates and around 8-fold more unique clonotypes than tumor. Blood clonality (about 0.069) did not differ significantly from tumor (around 0.1). Tumors hold more CD45RO+ effector T cells, which may bias toward lower diversity.

About this clone: Its antigen is not identified.

The data were produced by immunoSEQ multiplex PCR, yet TCRdb's version contains in-frame clones alone and is incomplete. The top ten hold about 15% of the sample, which has 2,000 to 3,000 clones, roughly four fifths seen once. Trimming took 0 bases from V and 0 from J, leaving 12 bases between them. The CDR3 is 18 amino acids. Germline loops: CDR1 SGHTA, CDR2 FQGNSA. Surgery without prior neoadjuvant therapy was the treatment of the selected pancreatic ductal adenocarcinoma patients. The TCR was taken from a human donor with pancreatic ductal adenocarcinoma. Material: pancreatic tumor tissue. V and J are TRBV7-2 and TRBJ2-6; D not certain. The CDR3 reads CASSLARLAPSGANVLTF. In DNA form, the CDR3 reads TGTGCCAGCAGCTTAGCGCGGCTTGCTCCCTCTGGGGCCAACGTCCTGACTTTC.